These T cell receptor beta chains were read from a single sample in a study of blood T cell repertoires in COVID-19. Data came from immunoSEQ multiplex PCR; TCRdb stores just in-frame clones and leaves some out. The sample records some 93,000 clones, approximately 86% being singletons. The sequencing input was peripheral blood. These receptors originate from a man over 45 with acute or convalescent COVID-19. Both conserved end residues are part of each CDR3. The D gene is left open where the match is weak. The size entry is marked missing in some rows and otherwise reads once, few, many or a size class.

V gene,J gene,D gene,CDR3 length,clone size,CDR3 DNA,CDR3 protein
TRBV11-2,TRBJ2-5,-,13,-,TGTGCCAGCAGCTTAGGTCACCGGGAGACCCAGTACTTC,CASSLGHRETQYF
TRBV6-5,TRBJ2-7,TRBD2,13,-,TGTGCCAGCAGTTTAGCGGGAGCGGGGGAGCAGTACTTC,CASSLAGAGEQYF
TRBV5-8,TRBJ1-5,-,14,-,TGTGCCAGCAGCAGGAGGGTCCAGGGACAGCCCCAGCATTTT,CASSRRVQGQPQHF
TRBV19,TRBJ2-7,-,13,once,TGTGCCAGTAGTCCCCGGGACACCCCAAAGCAGTACTTC,CASSPRDTPKQYF
TRBV5-1,TRBJ2-2,TRBD1,15,-,TGCGCCAGCAGCTCGGGACAGAGGAACACCGGGGAGCTGTTTTTT,CASSSGQRNTGELFF
TRBV7-9,TRBJ2-1,TRBD1,13,-,TGTGCCAGCAGCTCTCGACAGGGGGATGAGCAGTTCTTC,CASSSRQGDEQFF
TRBV11-2,TRBJ2-1,-,17,once,TGTGCCAGCAGCTTAGTCGGAGGAGCGCGGGGCGGGCAGGGGCAGTTCTTC,CASSLVGGARGGQGQFF
TRBV28,TRBJ1-4,TRBD1,14,once,TGTGCCAGCAGGACAGGGAAAACTAATGAAAAACTGTTTTTT,CASRTGKTNEKLFF
TRBV9,TRBJ2-5,-,15,-,TGTGCCAGCAGCGTAGGCCCCGGGCCAGGGGAGACCCAGTACTTC,CASSVGPGPGETQYF
TRBV4-1,TRBJ2-1,TRBD2,14,-,TGCGCCAGCGGCACCGGGACTAGGATGGATGAGCAGTTCTTC,CASGTGTRMDEQFF
TRBV27,TRBJ2-7,TRBD2,19,-,TGTGCCAGCAGTTTATCGGGGCTAGCGGAAATTCCTAGCTCCTACGAGCAGTACTTC,CASSLSGLAEIPSSYEQYF
TRBV11-2,TRBJ2-5,TRBD2,17,-,TGTGCCAGCAGCTCCCGGACTAGCGGGATGTTCCGGGAGACCCAGTACTTC,CASSSRTSGMFRETQYF
TRBV7-3,TRBJ1-5,-,14,-,TGTGCCAGCAGCTTACTGGGACATGGCCCGACCCAGCATTTT,CASSLLGHGPTQHF
TRBV5-4,TRBJ2-7,TRBD1,15,-,TGTGCCAGCAGCGAGGGGGACAGGGCCTCCTACGAGCAGTACTTC,CASSEGDRASYEQYF
TRBV6-5,TRBJ1-4,-,15,-,TGTGCCAGCAGCCCCCGCTGGACCAGGGGTGAAAAACTGTTTTTT,CASSPRWTRGEKLFF
TRBV5-1,TRBJ1-2,-,15,-,TGCGCCAGCAGTTCGTCAGGGGCGCCCGGCTATGGCTACACCTTC,CASSSSGAPGYGYTF
TRBV6-5,TRBJ1-1,-,14,-,TGTGCCAGCAGTTATGGGACATTCAACACTGAAGCTTTCTTT,CASSYGTFNTEAFF
TRBV12-3/TRBV12-4,TRBJ1-6,-,13,once,TGTGCCAGCAGTCCAACGAGGATTTCACCCCTCCACTTT,CASSPTRISPLHF
TRBV10-1,TRBJ1-2,TRBD1,13,-,TGCGCGAGTTCCCAGGGGGTTCGATATGGCTACACCTTC,CASSQGVRYGYTF
TRBV18,TRBJ2-7,-,14,-,TGTGCCAGCTCACCACCCTACGACAGCTACAAGCAGTACTTC,CASSPPYDSYKQYF
TRBV4-1,TRBJ2-6,TRBD2,17,-,TGCGCCAGCAGCGGGACTAGCAGTCGCTCTGGGGCCAACGTCCTGACTTTC,CASSGTSSRSGANVLTF
TRBV19,TRBJ1-5,-,17,few,TGTGCCAGTAGTATAGGGGGGGCGGGGGCCCTCAATCAGCCCCAGCATTTT,CASSIGGAGALNQPQHF
TRBV19,TRBJ2-7,TRBD1,14,-,TGTGCCAGTAGGACCGGGACAGGGACCTACGAGCAGTACTTC,CASRTGTGTYEQYF
TRBV2,TRBJ2-3,TRBD2,17,-,TGTGCCAGCAGTTTTTCCCGGACTAGCGGGAGCACAGATACGCAGTATTTT,CASSFSRTSGSTDTQYF
TRBV9,TRBJ2-1,TRBD2,16,-,TGTGCCAGCAGCGTGGGAGCGGGAGCTACTTACAATGAGCAGTTCTTC,CASSVGAGATYNEQFF
TRBV3-1/TRBV3-2,TRBJ2-5,TRBD2,16,few,TGTGCCAGCAGCCATGGCCGTAGCGGGAGAGGAGAGACCCAGTACTTC,CASSHGRSGRGETQYF
TRBV3-1/TRBV3-2,TRBJ1-3,TRBD1,18,-,TGTGCCAGCAGCCAACGAGGGACAGGGCATTACTCTGGAAACACCATATATTTT,CASSQRGTGHYSGNTIYF
TRBV6-5,TRBJ1-2,-,15,-,TGTGCCAGCAGTTACGGGCGCGCTACTAACTATGGCTACACCTTC,CASSYGRATNYGYTF
TRBV7-8,TRBJ1-4,-,14,-,TGTGCCAGCAGCTTAGTCAGGTCAGGCGAAAAACTGTTTTTT,CASSLVRSGEKLFF
TRBV27,TRBJ1-1,-,15,-,TGTGCCAGCAGTTTATTGACAGGCTCTATCACTGAAGCTTTCTTT,CASSLLTGSITEAFF
TRBV5-1,TRBJ1-2,TRBD1,15,-,TGCGCCAGCAGCTCTGGGCCCAGGGGGGTCTATGGCTACACCTTC,CASSSGPRGVYGYTF
TRBV11-1,TRBJ2-7,-,15,-,TGTGCCAGCAGCCCCCGGCAGGGGCTACTCTACGAGCAGTACTTC,CASSPRQGLLYEQYF
TRBV9,TRBJ2-5,TRBD1,13,-,TGTGCCAGCAGCGAACAGGGGGGAGAGACCCAGTACTTC,CASSEQGGETQYF
TRBV10-2,TRBJ1-1,-,16,-,TGCGCCAGCAGTGAGTCGCGGGGGCGCAGGAACACTGAAGCTTTCTTT,CASSESRGRRNTEAFF
TRBV6-5,TRBJ1-6,TRBD1,15,-,TGTGCCAGCAGGGCCTTGGGGACAGCGGATTCACCCCTCCACTTT,CASRALGTADSPLHF
TRBV19,TRBJ2-3,-,14,-,TGTGCCAGTAAATCGGAACTAGTCGTCGATACGCAGTATTTT,CASKSELVVDTQYF
TRBV14,TRBJ2-1,-,15,once,TGTGCCAGCAGCCATCTCGACAAAGCCTACAATGAGCAGTTCTTC,CASSHLDKAYNEQFF
TRBV19,TRBJ2-4,-,15,-,TGTGCCAGTACTACACTAGGATTGGCCAAAAACATTCAGTACTTC,CASTTLGLAKNIQYF
TRBV9,TRBJ1-4,-,14,-,TGTGCCAGCAGCGTTGGGGGCTCTAATGAAAAACTGTTTTTT,CASSVGGSNEKLFF
TRBV19,TRBJ2-2,-,17,-,TGTGCCAGTAGTAATCGAGGGTTCTTAGGAAACACCGGGGAGCTGTTTTTT,CASSNRGFLGNTGELFF
TRBV7-6,TRBJ1-2,-,13,-,TGTGCCAGCAGCTTGGGCCAGCCCTATGGCTACACCTTC,CASSLGQPYGYTF
TRBV19,TRBJ1-2,-,12,-,TGTGCCAGTAGTATTGGAGACTATGGCTACACCTTC,CASSIGDYGYTF
TRBV5-1,TRBJ2-5,-,17,-,TGCGCCAGCAGCTCCAGCCAAGACAGCCTGTACCAAGAGACCCAGTACTTC,CASSSSQDSLYQETQYF
TRBV18,TRBJ2-6,-,17,-,TGTGCCAGCTCACTATCCGGGACACCCTCTGGGGCCAACGTCCTGACTTTC,CASSLSGTPSGANVLTF
TRBV11-2,TRBJ2-7,TRBD2,14,-,TGTGCCAGCAGCTTAGGGGGAGGGCCCTACGAGCAGTACTTC,CASSLGGGPYEQYF
TRBV19,TRBJ2-3,TRBD2,14,-,TGTGCCAGTAATCGGGACTACAACACAGATACGCAGTATTTT,CASNRDYNTDTQYF
TRBV6-6,TRBJ1-1,TRBD1,14,-,TGTGCCAGCAGTAACCGACAGGGCGTCACTGAAGCTTTCTTT,CASSNRQGVTEAFF
TRBV2,TRBJ1-4,-,14,-,TGTGCCAGCCGCGACGGCGGGGTTAATGAAAAACTGTTTTTT,CASRDGGVNEKLFF
TRBV10-3,TRBJ2-3,-,15,-,TGTGCCATCAGTGGTAGAGGGGAGGTGACAGATACGCAGTATTTT,CAISGRGEVTDTQYF
TRBV2,TRBJ2-3,TRBD2,14,-,TGTGCCAGGGCGAGCGGGAGAGGGCCAGATACGCAGTATTTT,CARASGRGPDTQYF
TRBV6-1,TRBJ2-1,TRBD2,16,-,TGTGCCAGCAGTGTCGGGAGCGGGAGGGGATTCGATGAGCAGTTCTTC,CASSVGSGRGFDEQFF
TRBV6-2/TRBV6-3,TRBJ1-1,TRBD1,14,-,TGTGCCAGCAGTAACAGAGGGGGCGGCACTGAAGCTTTCTTT,CASSNRGGGTEAFF
TRBV19,TRBJ1-2,-,16,-,TGTGCCACCACAGGGATAGGGGCAACCGGGGACTATGGCTACACCTTC,CATTGIGATGDYGYTF